Following are 3 T cell receptor beta chains from one sample sequenced in a study of Ad26.COV2.S vaccination and SARS-CoV-2 variants. Generated by immunoSEQ multiplex PCR, the TCRdb table keeps only in-frame clones and is missing some. Found here are about 330,000 clones, 90% of them singletons; the top ten hold 4.5% to 5.5%. Treatment noted: about 20 received Ad26.COV2.S at low or high dose, single or two shots; 5 received placebo; per-sample allocation not given. Following the first vaccine or placebo injection, samples were taken on day 63. Sequenced here: peripheral blood, sampled in a trial of Ad26.COV2.S vaccine versus placebo. The origin of the receptors is a person between 18 and 59 years old who received the Ad26.COV2.S COVID-19 vaccine or a placebo.

The chain links TRBV3-1 (or the pseudogene TRBV3-2) to TRBJ2-7, with a possible D match to TRBD2 (7 bases). The CDR3 is made up of 15 amino acids. Germline values: CDR1 LGHDT, CDR2 YNNKEL (reference sequence). V dropped 0 bases and J dropped 6 bases, with 15 bases sitting between them. CDR3 amino acids: CASSQDGFRGAEQYV. CDR3 nucleotide sequence: TGTGCCAGCAGCCAAGATGGGTTTCGGGGGGCCGAGCAGTACGTC.

The V gene is TRBV11-2, the J gene TRBJ2-1; no definite D call. The V end lost 3 bases, the J end lost 9 bases, and 12 bases lay between the germline ends. Germline CDR1 reads SGHAT; CDR2 reads FQNNGV. The CDR3 covers 13 residues. DNA for the CDR3: TGTGCCAGCAGCTTCTATGTCGGGTTTGAGCAGTTCTTC. This translates into CASSFYVGFEQFF. Combining the CDR3 with reference TRBV11-2 and TRBJ2-1 gives the whole variable domain EAGVAQSPRYKIIEKRQSVAFWCNPISGHATLYWYQQILGQGPKLLIQFQNNGVVDDSQLPKDRFSAERLKGVDSTLKIQPAKLEDSAVYLCASSFYVGFEQFFGPGTRLTVL.

The CDR3: CASSRSGGGAGSPLHF. The CDR3 region has the DNA TGTGCCAGCAGCCGGTCGGGGGGGGGCGCGGGTTCACCCCTCCACTTT. J is TRBJ1-6 and V is TRBV7-8, with a tentative D call TRBD1 (6 bases). V was trimmed by 5 bases and J by 9 bases, leaving 20 bases between them. From germline, CDR1 is SGHVS and CDR2 FQNEAQ. The CDR3 contains 16 residues.